A selection of T cell receptor beta chains follows, all from one sample in a study of T-cell reconstitution after alpha-beta-depleted transplantation in children. TCRdb analysed the PCR reads with MiXCR anew, one entry per CDR3 protein. The sample holds around 600,000 distinct CDR3 sequences, about 10% seen once. The sample here was PBMCs from the stem cell graft donor, taken from the stem cell graft. The receptors derive from a human donor who donated a stem cell graft to a child with acute myeloid leukemia. The CDR3 runs from the conserved cysteine through the conserved F or W. The D gene is left open where the match is weak. Part of the rows lack a size; the others show once, few, many or a class for expanded clones.

size | D | J | V | DNA | CDR3
NA | TRBD2 | TRBJ2-1 | TRBV7-3 | TGTGCCAGCAGCCCAACTAGCGGGAAAGGGAACAATGAGCAGTTCTTC | CASSPTSGKGNNEQFF
few | TRBD2 | TRBJ2-3 | TRBV12-3/TRBV12-4 | TGTGCCAGCAGACTCCCAACTAGCGGGAGGGCAGATACGCAGTATTTT | CASRLPTSGRADTQYF
few | NA | TRBJ2-1 | TRBV20-1 | TGCAGTGCTAGAGGTCCCGGGGGTCCCTCCTACAATGAGCAGTTCTTC | CSARGPGGPSYNEQFF
few | NA | TRBJ1-3 | TRBV29-1 | TGCAGCGTTAAAACCTCTGGAAACACCATATATTTT | CSVKTSGNTIYF
NA | TRBD1 | TRBJ2-6 | TRBV12-3/TRBV12-4 | TGTGCCATCTGTTGGGAGGGACAGGGCAGGTCTGGGGCCAACGTCCTGACTTTC | CAICWEGQGRSGANVLTF
few | NA | TRBJ2-5 | TRBV29-1 | TGCAGCGTTGGGGAGGCCATGGGGGAGACCCAGTACTTC | CSVGEAMGETQYF
few | TRBD2 | TRBJ2-7 | TRBV20-1 | TGCAGTGCAACCGGGACTAGCGGATCTCCTAGATACTACGAGCAGTACTTC | CSATGTSGSPRYYEQYF
NA | NA | TRBJ1-1 | TRBV29-1 | TGCAGCGTCGGATGGGACCTCGAAGAAGCTTTCTTT | CSVGWDLEEAFF
NA | NA | TRBJ1-3 | TRBV9 | TGTGCCAGCAGCCCACAGCCAGGGATCTCTGGAAACACCATATATTTT | CASSPQPGISGNTIYF
NA | NA | TRBJ2-6 | TRBV6-5 | TGTGCCAGCAGTTACTCGACTGTTTCTACCACGGGGGCCAACGTCCTGACTTTC | CASSYSTVSTTGANVLTF
many | TRBD2 | TRBJ2-1 | TRBV6-2/TRBV6-3 | TGTGCCAGCAGTTCAGCGGGAGGGACCTACAATGAGCAGTTCTTC | CASSSAGGTYNEQFF